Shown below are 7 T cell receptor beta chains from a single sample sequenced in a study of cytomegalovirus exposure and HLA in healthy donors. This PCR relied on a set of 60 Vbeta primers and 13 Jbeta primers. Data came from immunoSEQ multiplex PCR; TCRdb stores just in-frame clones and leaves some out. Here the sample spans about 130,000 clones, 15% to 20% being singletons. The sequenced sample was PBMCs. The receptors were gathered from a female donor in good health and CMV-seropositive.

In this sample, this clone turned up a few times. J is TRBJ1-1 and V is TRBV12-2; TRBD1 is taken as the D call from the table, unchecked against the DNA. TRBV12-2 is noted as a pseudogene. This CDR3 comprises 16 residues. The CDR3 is CASRLAGQGPDTEAFF. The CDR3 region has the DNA TGTGCAAGTCGCTTAGCAGGACAGGGGCCGGACACTGAAGCTTTCTTT.

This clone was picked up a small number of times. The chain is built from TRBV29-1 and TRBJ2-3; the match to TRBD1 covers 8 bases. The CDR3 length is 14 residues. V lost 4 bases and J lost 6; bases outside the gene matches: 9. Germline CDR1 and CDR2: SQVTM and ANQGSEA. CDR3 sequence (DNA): TGCAGCGTTGCTGGGACAGGAGTGAGGGATACGCAGTATTTT. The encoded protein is CSVAGTGVRDTQYF.

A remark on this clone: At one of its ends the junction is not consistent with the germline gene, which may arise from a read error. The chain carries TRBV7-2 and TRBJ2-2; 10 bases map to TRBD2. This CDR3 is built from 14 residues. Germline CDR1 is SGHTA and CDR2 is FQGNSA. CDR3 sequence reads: CGSTGLADTGELFF. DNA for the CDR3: TGTGGCAGCACCGGACTAGCGGACACCGGGGAGCTGTTTTTT.

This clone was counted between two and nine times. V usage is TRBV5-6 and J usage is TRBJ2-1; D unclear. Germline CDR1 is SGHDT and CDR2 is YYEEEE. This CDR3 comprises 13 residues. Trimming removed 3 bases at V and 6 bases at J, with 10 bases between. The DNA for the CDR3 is TGTGCCAGCAGCTCCAGACTGCGCAATGAGCAGTTCTTC. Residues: CASSSRLRNEQFF.

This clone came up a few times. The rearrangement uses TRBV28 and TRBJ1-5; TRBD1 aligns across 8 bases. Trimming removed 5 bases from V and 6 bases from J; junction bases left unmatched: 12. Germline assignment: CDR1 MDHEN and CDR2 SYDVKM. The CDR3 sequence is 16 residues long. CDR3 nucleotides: TGTGCCAGCAGTCCTTGGACAGGGAAAGCAGTTCAGCCCCAGCATTTT. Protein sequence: CASSPWTGKAVQPQHF. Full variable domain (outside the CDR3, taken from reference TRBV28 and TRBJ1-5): DVKVTQSSRYLVKRTGEKVFLECVQDMDHENMFWYRQDPGLGLRLIYFSYDVKMKEKGDIPEGYSVSREKKERFSLILESASTNQTSMYLCASSPWTGKAVQPQHFGDGTRLSIL.

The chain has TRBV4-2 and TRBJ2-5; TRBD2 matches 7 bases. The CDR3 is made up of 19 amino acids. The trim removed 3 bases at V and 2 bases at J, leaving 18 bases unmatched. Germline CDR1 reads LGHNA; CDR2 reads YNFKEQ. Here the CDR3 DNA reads TGTGCCAGCAGCCAGGGAGGGACCCTCTGGGAAGTTAGGCAAGAGACCCAGTACTTC. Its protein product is CASSQGGTLWEVRQETQYF.

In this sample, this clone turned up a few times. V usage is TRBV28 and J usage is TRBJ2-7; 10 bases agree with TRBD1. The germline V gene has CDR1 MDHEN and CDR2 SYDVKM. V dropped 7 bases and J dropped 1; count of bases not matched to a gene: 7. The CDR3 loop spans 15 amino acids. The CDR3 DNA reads TGTGCCAGCATACCTTCGGGACAGGGGTCCTACGAGCAGTACTTC. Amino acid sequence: CASIPSGQGSYEQYF.